The clone carrying this T cell receptor beta chain was counted ten times or more. The target antigen is unknown. MiXCR was run by TCRdb on the RT-PCR reads, yielding one entry per CDR3 protein. The sample yields around 200,000 distinct CDR3 sequences, about a tenth seen once. Per germline, CDR1 DFQATT and CDR2 SNEGSKA (reference sequence). The CDR3 is made up of 14 amino acids. Trimming took 0 bases from V and 7 from J, leaving 13 bases between them. This sample was included in a study of response to subunit inactivated influenza vaccine. Study results and limitations: Few new T cells, the authors suggested, are recruited by each seasonal influenza vaccination.

The sequence derives from a man aged 50-60 years who received an inactivated influenza vaccine. The rearrangement joins TRBV20-1 to TRBJ2-1; either TRBD1 or TRBD2 may fit D (5 bases each). The source was non-naive T cells sorted from PBMCs, collected on the day of vaccination. The CDR3 coding sequence is TGCAGTGCTAGAGATCCCAGGGAGAGGAATGAGCAGTTCTTC. Translated, it gives CSARDPRERNEQFF.